This T cell receptor (beta chain) was observed in a study of human T cells and chemical hapten exposure. TCRdb reanalysed the RACE reads using MiXCR and keeps one entry per CDR3 protein. The repertoire holds approximately 100,000 distinct CDR3 sequences, with roughly 12% as singletons. The V gene end was trimmed by 1 base and the J gene end by 1 base; junction bases not matched to a gene: 15. Germline V gene lookup returns CDR1 LGHDT and CDR2 YNNKEL (reference sequence). This CDR3 comprises 21 residues. The time point: pre-sensitization, week 0. As to treatment: therapeutic diphenylcyclopropenone sensitization with weekly scalp DPC.

V usage is TRBV3-1 and J usage is TRBJ1-4; 10 positions agree with TRBD1. The source material was whole blood, sampled in connection with sensitization to the hapten diphenylcyclopropenone (DPC). The TCR comes from a woman aged 50 to 65 with alopecia areata. Some clones in this sample may be carry-over from other donors' samples. CDR3 protein: CASSQVKREGTGDGTNEKLFF. The CDR3 DNA follows: TGTGCCAGCAGCCAAGTCAAGAGAGAGGGGACAGGGGATGGAACTAATGAAAAACTGTTTTTT.